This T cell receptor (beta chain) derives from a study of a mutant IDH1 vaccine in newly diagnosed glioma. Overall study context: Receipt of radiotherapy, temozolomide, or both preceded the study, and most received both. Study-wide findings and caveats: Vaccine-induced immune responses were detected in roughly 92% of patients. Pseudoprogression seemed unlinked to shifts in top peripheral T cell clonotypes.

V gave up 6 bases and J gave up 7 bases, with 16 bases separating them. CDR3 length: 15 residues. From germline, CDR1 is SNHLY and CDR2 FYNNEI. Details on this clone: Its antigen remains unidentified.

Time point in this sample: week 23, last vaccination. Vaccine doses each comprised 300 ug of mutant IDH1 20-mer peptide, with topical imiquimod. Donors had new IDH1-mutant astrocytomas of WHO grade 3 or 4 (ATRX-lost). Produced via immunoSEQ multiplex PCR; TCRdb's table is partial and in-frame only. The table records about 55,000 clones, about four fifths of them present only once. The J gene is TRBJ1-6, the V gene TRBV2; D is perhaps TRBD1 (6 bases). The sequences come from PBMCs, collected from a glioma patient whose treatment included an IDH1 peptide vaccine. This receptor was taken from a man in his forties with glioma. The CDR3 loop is CASRPTGTVNSPLHF. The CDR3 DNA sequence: TGTGCCAGCAGGCCCACAGGGACCGTAAATTCACCCCTCCACTTT.